These 8 T cell receptor beta chains came from one sample sequenced in a study of regulatory T cells in long-lasting Graves disease. The authors built TCR beta libraries using iRepertoire HTBI primers and Arm-PCR of CDR3 regions. TCRdb re-derived calls from the multiplex PCR reads in MiXCR, one entry per CDR3 protein. Of 650,000 to 700,000 distinct CDR3 sequences in the sample, about 32% were seen once. Time point in this sample: persistent/refractory GD, antithyroid drugs over 5 years with positive TRAb. Following extraction of RNA from PBMCs, that RNA was used to make the TCR library. This specimen consisted of peripheral blood mononuclear cells (PBMCs), obtained when the disease was refractory, from a patient treated with antithyroid drugs. Receptors originate from a female donor with Graves disease.

In DNA, the CDR3 is TGTGCCACCAGCAGAGATTTCGGTACCTCCTACGAGCAGTACTTC. Amino acids: CATSRDFGTSYEQYF. This sequence joins TRBV15 and TRBJ2-7; D remains ambiguous. Per the germline V gene, CDR1 is LNHNV and CDR2 is YYDKDF (reference sequence). V lost 0 bases to trimming and J lost 0 bases, with 9 bases between them. The CDR3 consists of 15 residues.

This chain connects TRBV12-3 or TRBV12-4 to TRBJ1-5, with D perhaps matching TRBD1 (5 bases). This CDR3 is 14 amino acids long. The V end was cut by 10 bases, the J end by 5 bases, with 18 bases between. The CDR3 protein is CATALGGAYQPQHF. As DNA, the CDR3 is TGTGCCACCGCTCTCGGAGGGGCCTATCAGCCCCAGCATTTT.

This clonotype occurred a few times. This sequence joins TRBV20-1 and TRBJ2-7, with TRBD2 identical over 14 bases. The CDR3 is made up of 15 amino acids. Per germline, CDR1 DFQATT and CDR2 SNEGSKA (reference sequence). V shed 5 bases, J shed 4 bases, and the junction held 7 bases outside the gene matches. CDR3 coding DNA: TGCAGTGCTGCCGCCGGGACTAGCGGGAGTTACGAGCAGTACTTC. It is translated as CSAAAGTSGSYEQYF.

This clonotype was detected only a few times. This chain connects TRBV6-1 to TRBJ2-7; 8 bases align to TRBD2. The J segment lost 4 bases and the V segment lost 6 bases, leaving 14 bases of the junction unmatched. Germline CDR1 reads MNHNS; CDR2 reads SASEGT. The CDR3 is 16 residues long. CDR3: CASSKELGSGGYEQYF. The CDR3 bases are TGTGCCAGCAGCAAAGAGCTCGGCAGCGGGGGTTACGAGCAGTACTTC.

This chain connects TRBV7-3 to TRBJ2-5; 16 nucleotides agree with TRBD2. V dropped 5 bases and J dropped 7; count of bases not matched to a gene: 7. Germline assignment: CDR1 SGHTA and CDR2 FQGTGA. This CDR3 is 16 amino acids long. The CDR3 region has the DNA TGTGCCAGCAGCCCGGGACTAGCGGGAGGGCCAGGGACCCAGTACTTC. This sequence encodes CASSPGLAGGPGTQYF.

The rearrangement links TRBV5-5 to TRBJ2-3, with TRBD1 matching over 10 bases. The CDR3 runs to 18 residues. CDR1 SGHKS and CDR2 YYEKEE come from the germline V gene (reference sequence). J gave up 2 bases and V 5 bases, and 14 bases lay outside the gene matches. CDR3 in amino acids: CASSEARRDRGVTDTQYF. CDR3 in DNA: TGTGCCAGCAGTGAAGCTAGGCGGGACAGGGGAGTCACAGATACGCAGTATTTT.

The V call is TRBV2, the J call TRBJ1-5, with D unresolved. CDR1 and CDR2 from the germline V gene are SNHLY and FYNNEI. Trimming pared 7 bases from V and 5 bases from J, leaving 12 bases between. The CDR3 contains 13 residues. For the CDR3, the DNA is TGTGCCAGCAACCTTGTGGTATATCAGCCCCAGCATTTT. Translation: CASNLVVYQPQHF.

The chain joins TRBV19 to TRBJ1-2; no definite D call. The germline CDR1 and CDR2 sequences are LNHDA and SQIVND (reference sequence). V shed 8 bases and J shed 2 bases, with 12 bases lying between them. This CDR3 region has 13 residues. Here the CDR3 reads CASGLGGNYGYTF. CDR3 nucleotide sequence: TGTGCCAGTGGGCTGGGCGGAAACTATGGCTACACCTTC.